Sequencing of this T cell receptor beta chain was carried out in a study of cytomegalovirus exposure and HLA in healthy donors. General study findings and limits: HLA-A and HLA-B allele assignments for most subjects were reportedly predicted accurately using TCR beta sequences.

Points on this clone: Its antigen remains unknown.

The PCR used 60 Vbeta and 13 Jbeta primers. Produced via immunoSEQ multiplex PCR; TCRdb's table is partial and in-frame only. This table has some 250,000 clones, about 81% appearing once. The receptor comes from a woman in her thirties or forties in good health and CMV-seropositive. Sequencing used PBMCs.

CDR3 coding DNA: TGTGCCAGCACGGTCTCTGGACAGGGGGGTTATCAGCCCCAGCATTTT. It yields the protein CASTVSGQGGYQPQHF. The chain recombines TRBV6-6 with TRBJ1-5; the match to TRBD1 covers 10 bases. This CDR3 spans 16 amino acids. The V gene's germline CDR1 is MNHNY and CDR2 SVGAGI (reference sequence). The trim removed 7 bases at V and 5 bases at J, leaving 11 bases unmatched.